These 10 T cell receptor beta chains came from one sample sequenced in a study of T cell responses to AZD1222 COVID-19 vaccine (dated by TCRdb to 2020 to 2022). Sample time point, as interpreted from the label and publication: baseline before first vaccination. The library was made by the immunoSEQ multiplex PCR assay. TCRdb carries this immuneACCESS record with in-frame sequences only. Its versions omit some clonotypes, under half of them owing to an unresolved V gene in the studies checked, with the rest unexplained. This sample is represented by roughly 120,000 clones; 70% to 90% of them were singletons. Jointly, the top ten make up just over 9.5% of the sample. The sequencing used peripheral blood, collected on day 0 of AZD1222 vaccination. These receptors all come from an adult in good health.

The chain employs TRBV25-1 and TRBJ1-3; D is unresolved. This CDR3 has 16 amino acids. Trimming took 1 base from V and 0 from J, leaving 10 bases between them. Germline assignment: CDR1 MGHDK and CDR2 SYGVNS. This CDR3 is CASSESGKISGNTIYF. In DNA form, the CDR3 reads TGTGCCAGCAGTGAATCGGGGAAAATCTCTGGAAACACCATATATTTT.

This chain joins TRBV4-1 and TRBJ1-2, with 9 bases fitting TRBD1. Trimming removed 2 bases from V and 6 bases from J; junction bases left unmatched: 10. This CDR3 is built from 16 residues. Per germline, CDR1 MGHRA and CDR2 YSYEKL. The CDR3 reads CASSQPADRGIDGYTF. CDR3 nucleotides: TGCGCCAGCAGCCAACCCGCGGACAGGGGAATCGATGGCTACACCTTC.

This clone was detected once. The chain links TRBV5-5 to TRBJ1-3; D remains ambiguous. Germline V gene data show CDR1 as SGHKS and CDR2 as YYEKEE (reference sequence). Trimming shortened V by 1 base and J by 2 bases, and 13 bases separated the two germline ends. The CDR3 length is 16 residues. CDR3 amino acids: CASSLFVTKPGNTIYF. Here the CDR3 DNA reads TGTGCCAGCAGCTTGTTCGTGACGAAACCTGGAAACACCATATATTTT.

This clone was counted only a few times. This chain links TRBV14 with TRBJ1-2; D not certain. Trimming took 2 bases from V and 7 from J, leaving 11 bases between them. Germline V CDR1 and CDR2: SGHDN, FVKESK. The CDR3 loop spans 13 amino acids. The CDR3 sequence: CASSQMGFGGYTF. The CDR3 nucleotides read TGTGCCAGCAGCCAAATGGGGTTTGGTGGCTACACCTTC.

V is TRBV7-2 and J is TRBJ2-5; TRBD2 agrees at 8 bases. CDR1 is SGHTA and CDR2 is FQGNSA in the germline V gene. This CDR3 spans 14 amino acids. V shed 4 bases and J 8 bases; nucleotides not matched to a gene: 9. The DNA for the CDR3 is TGTGCCAGCAGCTCCCCCGGGACTAGAGGAACCCAGTACTTC. Residues: CASSSPGTRGTQYF.

The chain carries TRBV5-1 and TRBJ1-6; D not certain. Germline V gives CDR1 SGHRS, CDR2 YFSETQ. Trimming removed 5 bases from V and 13 bases from J, with 19 bases in between. This CDR3 comprises 14 residues. The CDR3 nucleotides read TGCGCCAGCAGGAGCCAGGCGGCCCGAGATCCCCTCCACTTT. Residues: CASRSQAARDPLHF.

This chain links TRBV4-3 with TRBJ1-4; 7 bases line up with TRBD1. The CDR3 runs to 16 residues. After removal of 2 bases from V and 5 bases from J, the junction contained 8 bases not matched to a gene. Per the germline V gene, CDR1 is LGHNA and CDR2 is YSLEER. In nucleotides, the CDR3 is TGCGCCAGCAGCCAATTGCAGGGGGAGAGCAATGAAAAACTGTTTTTT. Translated: CASSQLQGESNEKLFF.

V gene TRBV7-6 combines with J gene TRBJ2-2; 12 nucleotides agree with TRBD1. The CDR3 spans 17 residues. Looked up from germline, CDR1 is SGHVS and CDR2 is FNYEAQ. Trimming removed 5 bases from V and 6 bases from J; junction bases left unmatched: 10. DNA of the CDR3: TGTGCCAGCAGCCAAACGGGACAGGGGGCTAAGGCCGGGGAGCTGTTTTTT. Protein product: CASSQTGQGAKAGELFF.

The chain has TRBV19 and TRBJ2-5; 15 nucleotides agree with TRBD2. The germline CDR1 and CDR2 sequences are LNHDA and SQIVND (reference sequence). The CDR3 runs to 15 residues. Trimming removed 7 bases from V and 2 bases from J; junction bases left unmatched: 2. The CDR3 protein is CASKGLAGGQETQYF. The CDR3 coding sequence is TGTGCCAGTAAAGGACTAGCGGGGGGGCAAGAGACCCAGTACTTC.

The chain has TRBV6-5 and TRBJ2-3; no firm D call. The V end lost 2 bases, the J end lost 0 bases, and 6 bases lay between the germline ends. Germline V gives CDR1 MNHEY, CDR2 SVGAGI. CDR3 length: 14 amino acids. CDR3 nucleotides: TGTGCCAGCAGTTACACAGTCAGCACAGATACGCAGTATTTT. Translating it yields CASSYTVSTDTQYF.